This TCR beta chain was identified during a study of cytomegalovirus exposure and HLA in healthy donors. The study ran its PCR with 60 Vbeta and 13 Jbeta primers. Data came from immunoSEQ multiplex PCR; TCRdb stores just in-frame clones and leaves some out. The repertoire holds some 160,000 clones, with about 72% as singletons. The CDR3 runs to 15 residues. From germline, CDR1 is WSHSY and CDR2 SAAADI. The ends lost 0 bases at V and 5 bases at J; junction bases unmatched: 7. Material for sequencing was PBMCs. This receptor was obtained from a man in his forties or fifties in good health and CMV-seropositive. V is TRBV10-2 and J is TRBJ2-7; 7 nucleotides match TRBD2. DNA for the CDR3: TGCGCCAGCAGTGAGTCCCTAGCGGTTGGGAACGAGCAGTACTTC. Its protein product is CASSESLAVGNEQYF.